This paragraph reports one T cell receptor beta chain. This specimen belongs to a study of control samples from healthy donors and cancer patients. Repertoires were generated with immunoSEQ multiplex PCR, while TCRdb's copy carries only in-frame clones and drops some. In the table there are under 70,000 clones, approximately 94% of which are singletons. Germline CDR1 and CDR2: GTSNPN and SVGIG (reference sequence). V lost 0 bases and J lost 5, with 13 bases in between. The CDR3 runs to 14 residues. The specimen sequenced was blood. The TCR sequence derives from a woman aged 18-29 years in good health. The chain links TRBV30 to TRBJ1-2; D remains unclear. CDR3 DNA sequence: TGTGCCTGGAGTGTACCCGGAAGGGATTATGGCTACACCTTC. Its protein product is CAWSVPGRDYGYTF. Drawing the rest from reference TRBV30 and TRBJ1-2, the complete variable domain is SQTIHQWPATLVQPVGSPLSLECTVEGTSNPNLYWYRQAAGRGLQLLFYSVGIGQISSEVPQNLSASRPQDRQFILSSKKLLLSDSGFYLCAWSVPGRDYGYTFGSGTRLTVV.